This entry features one TCR beta chain sequence. The data were obtained in a study of T cells after yellow fever vaccination. One entry per CDR3 protein, called by TCRdb with MiXCR from the 5' RACE reads. The sample has 100,000 to 150,000 distinct CDR3 sequences, 13% to 15% seen once. This sample comprised CD8+ T cells sorted from PBMCs, obtained 5 days after the yellow fever booster vaccination. This receptor was obtained from a man aged 18 to 35 who received the YFV17D yellow fever vaccine.

The CDR3 nucleotides read TGTGCCAGCACGCGGGCGCCCGGGGAGCTGTTTTTT. Encoded protein: CASTRAPGELFF. V gene TRBV6-5 combines with J gene TRBJ2-2, with a tentative D call TRBD2 (5 bases). The CDR3 extends over 12 amino acids. Trimming left V 7 bases short and J 6 bases short, with 9 bases between. Germline V CDR1 and CDR2: MNHEY, SVGAGI.